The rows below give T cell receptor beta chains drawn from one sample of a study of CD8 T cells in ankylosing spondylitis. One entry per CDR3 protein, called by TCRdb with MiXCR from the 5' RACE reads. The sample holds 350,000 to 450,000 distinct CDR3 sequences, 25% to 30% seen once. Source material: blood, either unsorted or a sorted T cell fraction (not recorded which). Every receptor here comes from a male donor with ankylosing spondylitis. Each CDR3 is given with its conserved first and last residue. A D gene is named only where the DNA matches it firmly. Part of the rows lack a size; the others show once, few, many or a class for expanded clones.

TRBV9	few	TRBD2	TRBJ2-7	TGTGCCAGCAGCGTAGGAACAGCGGGAGTTACCTACGAGCAGTACTTC	CASSVGTAGVTYEQYF
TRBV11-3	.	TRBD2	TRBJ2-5	TGTGCCAGCAGCCCCCGACTAGCACAGATGGAGACCCAGTACTTC	CASSPRLAQMETQYF
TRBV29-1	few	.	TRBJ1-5	TGCAGCGTCTCAGGGGCGTTTGGACAGCCCCAGCATTTT	CSVSGAFGQPQHF
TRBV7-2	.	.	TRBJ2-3	TGTGCCAGCAGCGGACGAAGTGGAGATACGCAGTATTTT	CASSGRSGDTQYF
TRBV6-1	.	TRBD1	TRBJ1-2	TGTGCCAGCATGCTAGCCGGACAGGGTAACTATGGCTACACCTTC	CASMLAGQGNYGYTF
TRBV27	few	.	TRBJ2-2	TGTGCCAGTCAACGTCTAAACACCGGGGAGCTGTTTTTT	CASQRLNTGELFF
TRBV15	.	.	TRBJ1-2	TGTGCCACCAGCAGACAAACAGGGCTGGCCTACACCTTC	CATSRQTGLAYTF
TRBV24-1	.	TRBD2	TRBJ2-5	TGTGCCACCAGCCCGGGACTAGCGGAGGAGACCCAGTACTTC	CATSPGLAEETQYF
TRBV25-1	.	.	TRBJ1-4	TGTGCCAGCAGTCTACTTGGGGGCACGTCTAATGAAAAACTGTTTTTT	CASSLLGGTSNEKLFF
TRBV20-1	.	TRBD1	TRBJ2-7	TGCAGTGCTAGAGATTTGGGACAGGGTTATCACGAGCAGTACTTC	CSARDLGQGYHEQYF
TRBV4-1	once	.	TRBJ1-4	TGCGCCAGCAGCCGAGAACACAGGATCCAGGGTGAAAAACTGTTTTTT	CASSREHRIQGEKLFF
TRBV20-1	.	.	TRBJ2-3	TGCAGTGCTAGTGGCCCACTGACAGATACGCAGTATTTT	CSASGPLTDTQYF
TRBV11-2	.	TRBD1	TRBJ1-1	TGTGCCAGCAGCCCTGGGACAGGGGGCGCGGCTGAAGCTTTCTTT	CASSPGTGGAAEAFF
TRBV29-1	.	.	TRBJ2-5	TGCAGCGGACTAGAGAGGCCCCAAGAGACCCAGTACTTC	CSGLERPQETQYF
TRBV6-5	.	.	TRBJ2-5	TGTGCCACGACGGGATTTCAAGAGACCCAGTACTTC	CATTGFQETQYF
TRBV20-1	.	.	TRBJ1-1	TGCAGTGCTAGAGGCGCGGGGAGAAACAGGAACACTGAAGCTTTCTTT	CSARGAGRNRNTEAFF
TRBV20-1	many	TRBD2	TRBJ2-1	TGCAGTGCTAGAGTCCCCGGGAGGGGGGCGGGTGAGCAGTTCTTC	CSARVPGRGAGEQFF